This TCR beta chain was identified in a study of cytomegalovirus exposure and HLA in healthy donors. Study summary: Genotyping of 400 or so donors showed that around 81% belonged to the Caucasian-associated ancestry cluster.

The V gene lost 7 bases and the J gene lost 4 bases, with 15 bases spanning the gap. Germline CDR1 reads MGHDK; CDR2 reads SYGVNS. The CDR3 has 14 amino acids. PCR amplification relied on 60 Vbeta primers (plus 13 Jbeta primers). Here immunoSEQ multiplex PCR was the method, and the copy in TCRdb shows in-frame clones only, minus some. This sample carries roughly 40,000 clones, with around 8.9% going to the ten biggest clones. The TCR sequence derives from a middle-aged man in good health and CMV-seropositive. The chain uses TRBV25-1 and TRBJ2-3; maybe TRBD1 (6 bases). The sample consisted of PBMCs. CDR3 bases: TGTGCCAGCACCGAAGGGGGTAGCGCAGATACGCAGTATTTT. Translated: CASTEGGSADTQYF.